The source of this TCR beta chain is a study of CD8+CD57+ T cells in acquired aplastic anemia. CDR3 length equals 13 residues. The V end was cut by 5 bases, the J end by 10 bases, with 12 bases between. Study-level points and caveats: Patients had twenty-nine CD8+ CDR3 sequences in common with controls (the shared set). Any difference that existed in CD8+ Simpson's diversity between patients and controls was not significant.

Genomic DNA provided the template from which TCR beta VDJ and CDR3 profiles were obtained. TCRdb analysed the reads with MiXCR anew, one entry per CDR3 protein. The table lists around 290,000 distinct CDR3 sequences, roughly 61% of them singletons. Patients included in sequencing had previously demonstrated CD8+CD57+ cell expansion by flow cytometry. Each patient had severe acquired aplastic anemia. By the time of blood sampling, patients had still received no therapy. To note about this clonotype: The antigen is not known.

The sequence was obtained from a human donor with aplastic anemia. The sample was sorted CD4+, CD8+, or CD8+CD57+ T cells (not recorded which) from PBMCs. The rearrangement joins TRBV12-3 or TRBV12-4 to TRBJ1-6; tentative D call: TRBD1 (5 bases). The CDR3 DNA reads TGTGCCAGCAGTGTTGGGGGTCTGTCACCCCTCCACTTT. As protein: CASSVGGLSPLHF.